The source of this T cell receptor (beta chain) is a study of blood T cells in healthy people across ages. V lost 4 bases, J lost 0 bases, and 7 bases lay in between. Germline CDR1 reads SQVTM; CDR2 reads ANQGSEA. This CDR3 region has 13 residues. Through a sample-barcoded 5' primer and a J-beta primer mix, a second PCR was run for 7 to 11 cycles. Via MiXCR, TCRdb re-called the 5' RACE reads, giving one row per CDR3 protein. The sample carries about 780,000 distinct CDR3 sequences, roughly 25% recorded once. These data were also reused for a study on T cells of mothers and their children.

The chain recombines TRBV29-1 with TRBJ1-3; no reliable D call. Sequenced: blood. The clonotype was recovered from a boy between 10 and 17 years old in good health. Written as DNA, the CDR3 is TGCAGCGTTGTGAAGATCTCTGGAAACACCATATATTTT. It encodes CSVVKISGNTIYF.